The T cell receptor (beta chain) under discussion was sequenced for a study of metastatic and nonmetastatic thyroid tumors. The wider study: From malignant and benign thyroid patients, repertoires in blood and in tumor or nodule tissue were compared.

Trimming removed 6 bases from V and 1 base from J, with 9 bases in between. Germline loops: CDR1 MRHNA, CDR2 SNTAGT. This CDR3 is 13 amino acids long. This clone was seen repeatedly, ten times or more. Its antigen is still unknown. Authors' analysis steps: For papillary thyroid cancer, a distant-metastasis classifier was constructed from CDR3 differences observed across clinicopathological groups. MiXCR was used by TCRdb to re-call the PCR reads. TCRdb's processing, not the authors', yielded these V and J calls. Counted here are over 50,000 clones, 25% to 35% occurring once; the ten biggest clones make up about a sixth. The entire patient cohort was treatment-naive prior to thyroid surgery. Overall study findings and caveats: Reportedly, malignant thyroid tumors had significantly higher TCR beta diversity than benign nodules, in blood and tumor.

Sequences were obtained from blood. This clonotype was sampled from a female donor with papillary thyroid cancer or a benign thyroid nodule (not recorded which). Some clones in this sample may be carry-over from other donors' samples. The chain is built from TRBV6-4 and TRBJ1-1; D not certain. DNA for the CDR3: TGTGCCAGCAGCACGGAGTGGAACACTGAAGCTTTCTTT. Encoded protein: CASSTEWNTEAFF.